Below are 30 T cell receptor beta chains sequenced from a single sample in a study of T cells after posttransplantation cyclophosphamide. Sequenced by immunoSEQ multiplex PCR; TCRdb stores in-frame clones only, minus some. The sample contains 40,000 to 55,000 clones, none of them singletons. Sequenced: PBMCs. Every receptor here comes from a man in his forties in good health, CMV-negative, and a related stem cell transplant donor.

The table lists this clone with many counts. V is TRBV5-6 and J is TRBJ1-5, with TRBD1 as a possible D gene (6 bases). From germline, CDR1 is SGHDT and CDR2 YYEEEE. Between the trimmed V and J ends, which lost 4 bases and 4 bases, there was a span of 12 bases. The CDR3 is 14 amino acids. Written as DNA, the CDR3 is TGTGCCAGCAGCCTCGGGACACTGAATCAGCCCCAGCATTTT. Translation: CASSLGTLNQPQHF.

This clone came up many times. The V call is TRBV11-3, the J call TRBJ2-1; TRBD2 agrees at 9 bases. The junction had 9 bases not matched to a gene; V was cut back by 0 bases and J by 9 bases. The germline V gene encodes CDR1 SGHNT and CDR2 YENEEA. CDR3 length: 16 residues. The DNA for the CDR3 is TGTGCCAGCAGCTTAGATACAGGGACTAGCTTGCCTGAGCAGTTCTTC. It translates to CASSLDTGTSLPEQFF.

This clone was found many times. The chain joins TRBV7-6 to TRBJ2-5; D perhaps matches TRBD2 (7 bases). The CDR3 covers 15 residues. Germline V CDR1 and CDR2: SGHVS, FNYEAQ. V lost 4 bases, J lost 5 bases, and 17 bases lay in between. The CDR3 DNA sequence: TGTGCCAGCAGCTCTAACCCCGGGGGGCAGGAGACCCAGTACTTC. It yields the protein CASSSNPGGQETQYF.

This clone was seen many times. Here the CDR3 reads CAISSTGTGAYNEQFF. The CDR3 DNA reads as TGTGCCATCAGCTCTACCGGGACAGGGGCCTACAATGAGCAGTTCTTC. The chain joins TRBV10-3 to TRBJ2-1, with 10 bases fitting TRBD1. V was pared by 6 bases and J by 2 bases, with 7 bases of the junction left unmatched. This CDR3 spans 16 amino acids. Looked up from germline, CDR1 is ENHRY and CDR2 is SYGVKD.

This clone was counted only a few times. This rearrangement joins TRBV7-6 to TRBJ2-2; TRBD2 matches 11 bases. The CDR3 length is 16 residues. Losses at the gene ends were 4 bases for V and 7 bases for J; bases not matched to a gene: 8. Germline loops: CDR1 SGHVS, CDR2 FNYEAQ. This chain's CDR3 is CASSSLAGGPGGELFF. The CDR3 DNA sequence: TGTGCCAGCAGCTCCTTAGCGGGAGGGCCAGGCGGGGAGCTGTTTTTT.

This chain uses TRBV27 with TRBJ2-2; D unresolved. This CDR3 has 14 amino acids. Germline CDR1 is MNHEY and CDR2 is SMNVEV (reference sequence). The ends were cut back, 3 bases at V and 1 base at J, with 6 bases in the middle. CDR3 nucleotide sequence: TGTGCCAGCAGTTTGCGGCAGAACACCGGGGAGCTGTTTTTT. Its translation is CASSLRQNTGELFF.

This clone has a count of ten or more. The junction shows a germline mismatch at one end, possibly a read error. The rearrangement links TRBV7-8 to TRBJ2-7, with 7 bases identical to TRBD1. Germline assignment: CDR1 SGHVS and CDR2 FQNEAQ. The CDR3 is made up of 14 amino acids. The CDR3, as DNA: TGTGCCAGCAACTTACAGGGGCCCTCCTACGAGCAGTACTTC. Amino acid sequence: CASNLQGPSYEQYF.

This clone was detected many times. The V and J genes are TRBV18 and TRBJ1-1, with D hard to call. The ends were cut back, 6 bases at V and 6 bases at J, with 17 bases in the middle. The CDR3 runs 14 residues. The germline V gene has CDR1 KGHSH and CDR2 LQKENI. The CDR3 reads CASSREDGDAEAFF. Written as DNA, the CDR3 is TGTGCCAGCTCCCGAGAAGATGGAGACGCTGAAGCTTTCTTT.

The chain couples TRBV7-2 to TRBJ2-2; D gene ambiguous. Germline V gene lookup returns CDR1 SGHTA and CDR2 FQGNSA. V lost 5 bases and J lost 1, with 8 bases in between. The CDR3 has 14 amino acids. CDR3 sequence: CASSPVLNTGELFF. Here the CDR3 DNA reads TGTGCCAGCAGCCCGGTTTTGAACACCGGGGAGCTGTTTTTT.

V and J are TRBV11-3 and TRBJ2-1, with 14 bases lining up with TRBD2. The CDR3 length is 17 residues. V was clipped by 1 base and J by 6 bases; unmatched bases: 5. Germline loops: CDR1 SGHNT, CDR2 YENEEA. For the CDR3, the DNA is TGTGCCAGCAGCTTAGGACTAGCGGGAGGGTTTCGCAATGAGCAGTTCTTC. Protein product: CASSLGLAGGFRNEQFF.

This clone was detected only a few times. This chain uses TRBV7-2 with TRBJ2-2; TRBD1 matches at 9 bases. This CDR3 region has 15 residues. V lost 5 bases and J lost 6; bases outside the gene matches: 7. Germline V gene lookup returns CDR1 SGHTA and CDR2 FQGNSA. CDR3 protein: CASSLDRGAAGELFF. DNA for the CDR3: TGTGCCAGCAGCCTAGACAGGGGGGCCGCCGGGGAGCTGTTTTTT. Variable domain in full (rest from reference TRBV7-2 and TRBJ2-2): GAGVSQSPSNKVTEKGKDVELRCDPISGHTALYWYRQSLGQGLEFLIYFQGNSAPDKSGLPSDRFSAERTGGSVSTLTIQRTQQEDSAVYLCASSLDRGAAGELFFGEGSRLTVL.

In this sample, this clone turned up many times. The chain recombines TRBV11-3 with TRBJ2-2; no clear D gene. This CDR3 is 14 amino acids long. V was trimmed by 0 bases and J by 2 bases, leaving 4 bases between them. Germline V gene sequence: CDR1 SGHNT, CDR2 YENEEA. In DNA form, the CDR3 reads TGTGCCAGCAGCTTAGATAGTAACACCGGGGAGCTGTTTTTT. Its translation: CASSLDSNTGELFF.

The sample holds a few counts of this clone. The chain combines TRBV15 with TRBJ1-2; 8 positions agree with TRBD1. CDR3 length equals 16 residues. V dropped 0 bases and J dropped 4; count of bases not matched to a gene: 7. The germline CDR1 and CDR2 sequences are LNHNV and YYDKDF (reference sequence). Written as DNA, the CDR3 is TGTGCCACCAGCAGAGACCCTGCCCAGGGGGCCTATGGCTACACCTTC. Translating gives CATSRDPAQGAYGYTF.

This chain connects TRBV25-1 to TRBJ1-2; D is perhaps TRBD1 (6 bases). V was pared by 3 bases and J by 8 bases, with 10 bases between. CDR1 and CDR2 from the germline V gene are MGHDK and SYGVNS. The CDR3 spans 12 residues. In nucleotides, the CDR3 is TGTGCCAGCAGTGAGGGGGCTAAGGGCTACACCTTC. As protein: CASSEGAKGYTF.

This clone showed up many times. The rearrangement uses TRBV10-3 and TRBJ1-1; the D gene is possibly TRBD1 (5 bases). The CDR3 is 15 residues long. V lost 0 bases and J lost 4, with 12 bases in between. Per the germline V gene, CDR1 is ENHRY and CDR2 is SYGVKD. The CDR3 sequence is CAISESKGLATEAFF. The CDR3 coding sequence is TGTGCCATCAGTGAGTCGAAGGGACTCGCCACTGAAGCTTTCTTT.

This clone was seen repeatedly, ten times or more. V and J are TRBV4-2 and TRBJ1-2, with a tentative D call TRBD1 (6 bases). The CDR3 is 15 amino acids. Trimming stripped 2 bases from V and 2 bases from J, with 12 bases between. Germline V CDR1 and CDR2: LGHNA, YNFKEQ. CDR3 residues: CASSQRTVSNYGYTF. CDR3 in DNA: TGTGCCAGCAGCCAACGGACAGTTTCCAACTATGGCTACACCTTC.

The CDR3 bases are TGCGCCAGCAGTCCCTTCGAGCAGTACTTC. The encoded protein is CASSPFEQYF. The V gene is TRBV23-1, the J gene TRBJ2-7, with D unresolved. TRBV23-1 is treated as an ORF (open reading frame) with a function not yet certain. V lost 4 bases and J lost 6, with 4 bases in between. The CDR3 extends over 10 amino acids.

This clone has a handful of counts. CDR3 sequence (DNA): TGTGCCAGCTCACCACTAGGGGTCGGCAATGAGCAGTTCTTC. It yields the protein CASSPLGVGNEQFF. The chain has TRBV18 and TRBJ2-1, with D perhaps TRBD1 (5 bases). CDR3 size: 14 residues. Germline V gene lookup returns CDR1 KGHSH and CDR2 LQKENI. Trimming shortened V by 1 base and J by 6 bases, and 10 bases separated the two germline ends.

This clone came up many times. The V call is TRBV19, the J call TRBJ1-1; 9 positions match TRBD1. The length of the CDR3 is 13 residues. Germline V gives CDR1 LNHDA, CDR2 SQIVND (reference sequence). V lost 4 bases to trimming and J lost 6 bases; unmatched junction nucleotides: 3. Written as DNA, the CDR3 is TGTGCCAGTAGTACAGGACAGGGGCCTGAAGCTTTCTTT. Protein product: CASSTGQGPEAFF.

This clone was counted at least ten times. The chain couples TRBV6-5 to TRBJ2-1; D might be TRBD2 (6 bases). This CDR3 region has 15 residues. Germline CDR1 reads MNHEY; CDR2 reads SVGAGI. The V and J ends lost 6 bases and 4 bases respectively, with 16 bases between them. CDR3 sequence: CASSNPGLSYNEQFF. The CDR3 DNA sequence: TGTGCCAGCAGCAATCCGGGACTCTCTTACAATGAGCAGTTCTTC.

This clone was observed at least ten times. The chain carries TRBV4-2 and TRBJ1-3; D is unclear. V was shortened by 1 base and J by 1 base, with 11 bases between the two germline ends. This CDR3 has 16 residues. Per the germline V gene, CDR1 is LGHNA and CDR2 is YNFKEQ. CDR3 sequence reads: CASSQGRGPSGNTIYF. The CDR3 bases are TGTGCCAGCAGCCAAGGTCGCGGCCCTTCTGGAAACACCATATATTTT.

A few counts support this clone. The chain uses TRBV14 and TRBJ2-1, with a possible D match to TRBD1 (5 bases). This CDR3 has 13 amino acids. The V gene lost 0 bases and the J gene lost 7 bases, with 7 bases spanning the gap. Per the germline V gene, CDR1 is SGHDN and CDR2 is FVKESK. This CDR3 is CASSQDRGNEQFF. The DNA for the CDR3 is TGTGCCAGCAGCCAAGATAGGGGAAATGAGCAGTTCTTC.

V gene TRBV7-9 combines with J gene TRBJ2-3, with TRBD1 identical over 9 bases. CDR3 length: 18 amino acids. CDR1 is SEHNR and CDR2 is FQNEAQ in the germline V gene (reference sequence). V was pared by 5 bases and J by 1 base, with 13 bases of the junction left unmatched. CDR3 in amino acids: CASSPKVNRGRGTDTQYF. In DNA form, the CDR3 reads TGTGCCAGCAGCCCCAAAGTAAACAGGGGGCGCGGCACAGATACGCAGTATTTT.

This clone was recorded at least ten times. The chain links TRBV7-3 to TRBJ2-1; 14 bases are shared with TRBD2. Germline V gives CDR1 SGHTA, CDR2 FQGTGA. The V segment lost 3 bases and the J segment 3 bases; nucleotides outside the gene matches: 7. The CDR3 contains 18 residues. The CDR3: CASSFAGTSGGRYNEQFF. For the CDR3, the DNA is TGTGCCAGCAGCTTCGCCGGGACTAGCGGGGGCCGCTACAATGAGCAGTTCTTC.

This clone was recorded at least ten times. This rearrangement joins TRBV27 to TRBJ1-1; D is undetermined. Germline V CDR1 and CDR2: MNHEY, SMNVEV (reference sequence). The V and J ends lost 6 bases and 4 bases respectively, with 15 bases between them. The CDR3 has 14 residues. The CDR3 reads CASSLRAEGTEAFF. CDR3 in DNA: TGTGCCAGCAGCCTTCGGGCCGAGGGCACTGAAGCTTTCTTT.

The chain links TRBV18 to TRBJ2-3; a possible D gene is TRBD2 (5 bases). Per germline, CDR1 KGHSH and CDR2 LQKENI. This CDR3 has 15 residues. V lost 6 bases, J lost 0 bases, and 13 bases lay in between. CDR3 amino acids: CASSESGQSTDTQYF. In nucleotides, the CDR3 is TGTGCCAGCTCGGAAAGCGGCCAAAGCACAGATACGCAGTATTTT.

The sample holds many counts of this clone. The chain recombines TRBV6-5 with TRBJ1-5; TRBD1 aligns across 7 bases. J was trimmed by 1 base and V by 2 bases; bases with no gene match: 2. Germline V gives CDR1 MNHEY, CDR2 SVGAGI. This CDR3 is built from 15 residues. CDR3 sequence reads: CASSYSRGSNQPQHF. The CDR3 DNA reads TGTGCCAGCAGTTACAGCAGGGGGAGCAATCAGCCCCAGCATTTT.

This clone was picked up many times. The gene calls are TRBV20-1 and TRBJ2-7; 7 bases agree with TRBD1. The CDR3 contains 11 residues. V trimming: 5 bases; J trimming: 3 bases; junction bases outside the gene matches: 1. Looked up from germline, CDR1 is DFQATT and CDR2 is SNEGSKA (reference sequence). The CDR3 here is CSAGTDYEQYF. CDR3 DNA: TGCAGTGCTGGGACAGACTACGAGCAGTACTTC.

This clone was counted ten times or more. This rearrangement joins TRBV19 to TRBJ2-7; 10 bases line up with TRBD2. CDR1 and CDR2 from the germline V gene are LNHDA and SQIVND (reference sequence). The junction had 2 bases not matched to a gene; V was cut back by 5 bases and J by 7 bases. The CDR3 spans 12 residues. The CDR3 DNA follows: TGTGCCAGTAGTCATAGCGGGGGGGAGCAGTACTTC. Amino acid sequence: CASSHSGGEQYF.

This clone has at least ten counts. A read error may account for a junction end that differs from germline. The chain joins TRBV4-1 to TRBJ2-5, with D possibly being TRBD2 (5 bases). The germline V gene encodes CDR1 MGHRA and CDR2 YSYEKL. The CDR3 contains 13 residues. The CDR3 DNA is TGCGCCAGCAGTCAAGTTATGTGGGAGCTTAAATACTTC. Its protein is CASSQVMWELKYF.